This T cell receptor (beta chain) is drawn from a study of CD8 T cells in Susac syndrome. Those who served as multiple sclerosis controls were treatment-naive patients with stable or active relapsing-remitting disease. TEMRA cells were enriched by FACS, while CD8+ and CD4+ T cells were obtained through a negative isolation that was performed magnetically. RNA in amounts of roughly 0.5 to 1 ug was reverse transcribed with random hexamers. Amplification of TCR beta CDR3 used immunoSEQ multiplex PCR across 54 Vbeta and 13 Jbeta. TCRdb processed the immunoSEQ multiplex PCR reads anew with MiXCR; each CDR3 protein has one entry. The sample lists approximately 220,000 distinct CDR3 sequences; roughly nine tenths were seen once. CDR3 length equals 14 residues. V lost 6 bases to trimming and J lost 2 bases, with 12 bases between them. Germline-derived CDR1 and CDR2 are MNHNY and SVGAGI (reference sequence).

The chain links TRBV6-6 to TRBJ2-3; no clear D gene. The receptor was derived from a human donor with multiple sclerosis. The sample was CD8+ T cells from PBMCs. The DNA for the CDR3 is TGTGCCAGCAGCCTGGGAACCATCACAGATACGCAGTATTTT. Translated, it gives CASSLGTITDTQYF.